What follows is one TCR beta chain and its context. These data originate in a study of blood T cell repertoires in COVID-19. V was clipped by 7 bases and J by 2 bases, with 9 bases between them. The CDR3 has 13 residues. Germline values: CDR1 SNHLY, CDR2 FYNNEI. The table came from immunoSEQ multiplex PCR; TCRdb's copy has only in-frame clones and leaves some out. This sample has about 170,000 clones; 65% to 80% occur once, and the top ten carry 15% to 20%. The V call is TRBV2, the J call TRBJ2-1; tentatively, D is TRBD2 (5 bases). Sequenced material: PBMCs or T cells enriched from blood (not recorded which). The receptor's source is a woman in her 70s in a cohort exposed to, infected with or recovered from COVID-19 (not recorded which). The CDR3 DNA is TGTGCCAGCAACGAGGGTACCTACAATGAGCAGTTCTTC. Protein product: CASNEGTYNEQFF.